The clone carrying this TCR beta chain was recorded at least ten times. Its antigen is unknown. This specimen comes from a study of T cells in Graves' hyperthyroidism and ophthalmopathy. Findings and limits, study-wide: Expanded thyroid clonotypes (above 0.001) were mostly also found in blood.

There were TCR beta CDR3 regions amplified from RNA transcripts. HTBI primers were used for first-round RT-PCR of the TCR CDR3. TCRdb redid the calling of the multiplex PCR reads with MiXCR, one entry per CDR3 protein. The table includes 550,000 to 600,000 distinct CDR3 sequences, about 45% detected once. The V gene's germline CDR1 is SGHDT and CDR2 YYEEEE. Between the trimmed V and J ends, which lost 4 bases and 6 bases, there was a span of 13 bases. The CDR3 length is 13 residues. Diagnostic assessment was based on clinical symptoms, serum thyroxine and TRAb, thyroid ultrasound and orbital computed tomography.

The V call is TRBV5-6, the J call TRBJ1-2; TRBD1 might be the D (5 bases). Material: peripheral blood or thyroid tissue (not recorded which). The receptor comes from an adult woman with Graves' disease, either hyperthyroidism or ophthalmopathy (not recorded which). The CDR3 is CASSLSGVHGYTF. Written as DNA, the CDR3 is TGTGCCAGCAGCCTTTCGGGGGTTCATGGCTACACCTTC.